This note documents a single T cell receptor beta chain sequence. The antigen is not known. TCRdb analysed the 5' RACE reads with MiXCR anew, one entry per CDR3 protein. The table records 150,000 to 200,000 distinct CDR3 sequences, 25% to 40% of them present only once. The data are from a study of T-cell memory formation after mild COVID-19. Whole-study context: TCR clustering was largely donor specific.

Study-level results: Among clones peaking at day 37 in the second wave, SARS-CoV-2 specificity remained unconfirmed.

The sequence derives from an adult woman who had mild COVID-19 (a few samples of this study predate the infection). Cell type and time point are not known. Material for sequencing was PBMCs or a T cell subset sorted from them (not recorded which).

The CDR3 loop reads CASSLGGVSQGNEQFF. The CDR3 coding sequence is TGCGCCAGCAGCTTGGGGGGAGTCTCCCAGGGCAATGAGCAGTTCTTC. The chain joins TRBV5-1 to TRBJ2-1; perhaps D is TRBD1 or TRBD2 (5 bases each). Germline V gene sequence: CDR1 SGHRS, CDR2 YFSETQ. The CDR3 length is 16 residues. V lost 0 bases and J 6 bases, leaving 16 bases between the germline ends.